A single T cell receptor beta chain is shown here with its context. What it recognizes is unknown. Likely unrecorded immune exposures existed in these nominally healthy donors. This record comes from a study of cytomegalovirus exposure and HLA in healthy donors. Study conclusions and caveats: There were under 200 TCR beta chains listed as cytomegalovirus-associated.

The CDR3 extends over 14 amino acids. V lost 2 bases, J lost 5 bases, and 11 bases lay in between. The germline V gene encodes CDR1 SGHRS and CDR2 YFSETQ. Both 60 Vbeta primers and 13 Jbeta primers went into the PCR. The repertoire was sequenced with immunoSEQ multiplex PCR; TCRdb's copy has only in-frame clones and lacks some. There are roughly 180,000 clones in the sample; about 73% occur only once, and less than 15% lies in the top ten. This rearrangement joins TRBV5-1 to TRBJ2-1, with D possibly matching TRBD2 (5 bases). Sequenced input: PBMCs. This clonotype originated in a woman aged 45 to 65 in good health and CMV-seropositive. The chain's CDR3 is CASSFVARNNEQFF. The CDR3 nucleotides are TGCGCCAGCAGCTTTGTAGCGCGAAACAATGAGCAGTTCTTC.